The 5 T cell receptor beta chains reported below all come from one sample, sequenced in a study of chemoradiotherapy in HPV16-positive cancers. Libraries were prepared by immunoSEQ multiplex PCR; TCRdb keeps only in-frame clonotypes and omits some of them. The table records roughly 20,000 clones, about four fifths of them present only once. The specimen was blood, collected from a patient who underwent chemoradiotherapy. These receptors came from a human donor with HPV-associated anogenital cancer.

This clone has just one count. The rearrangement links TRBV7-9 to TRBJ2-2; 8 bases map to TRBD2. Unmatched junction bases numbered 7, after V lost 4 bases and J lost 3 bases. Germline loops: CDR1 SEHNR, CDR2 FQNEAQ (reference sequence). This CDR3 spans 16 amino acids. Written as DNA, the CDR3 is TGTGCCAGCAGCTCACCGGGGGGGAGTGACACCGGGGAGCTGTTTTTT. It yields the protein CASSSPGGSDTGELFF.

The V and J genes are TRBV9 and TRBJ2-1, with 13 positions matching TRBD2. Germline V gives CDR1 SGDLS, CDR2 YYNGEE. The CDR3 runs 16 residues. The J segment lost 4 bases and the V segment lost 4 bases, leaving 5 bases of the junction unmatched. CDR3: CASSSTSGGAYNEQFF. The CDR3 nucleotides read TGTGCCAGCAGCTCCACTAGCGGGGGGGCGTACAATGAGCAGTTCTTC.

The gene calls are TRBV6-1 and TRBJ1-1; D ambiguous. The V end was cut by 4 bases, the J end by 1 base, with 10 bases between. This CDR3 has 14 residues. The germline CDR1 and CDR2 sequences are MNHNS and SASEGT. This chain's CDR3 is CASSAKVPNTEAFF. CDR3 DNA: TGTGCCAGCAGTGCCAAGGTTCCGAACACTGAAGCTTTCTTT.

This clone has a single count. This chain joins TRBV9 and TRBJ1-2; no firm D call. Trimming took 0 bases from V and 4 from J, leaving 16 bases between them. The CDR3 is 16 amino acids. Germline V gene sequence: CDR1 SGDLS, CDR2 YYNGEE. CDR3 DNA: TGTGCCAGCAGCGTAGAGGCAGGCTATGTTCCCTATGGCTACACCTTC. It codes for CASSVEAGYVPYGYTF. The variable domain in full, completed from reference TRBV9 and TRBJ1-2, reads DSGVTQTPKHLITATGQRVTLRCSPRSGDLSVYWYQQSLDQGLQFLIQYYNGEERAKGNILERFSAQQFPDLHSELNLSSLELGDSALYFCASSVEAGYVPYGYTFGSGTRLTVV.

V usage is TRBV19 and J usage is TRBJ1-1, with D unclear. Trimming took 3 bases from V and 4 from J, leaving 9 bases between them. The CDR3 covers 13 residues. Germline V gene data show CDR1 as LNHDA and CDR2 as SQIVND (reference sequence). CDR3 DNA sequence: TGTGCCAGTAGTATGCAGGCCCTCACTGAAGCTTTCTTT. Protein: CASSMQALTEAFF.